A single sample gave rise to the 17 T cell receptor beta chains below, sequenced in a study of early T cells in non-severe SARS-CoV-2 infection. TCRdb used MiXCR to reprocess the 5' RACE reads, holding one entry per CDR3 protein. The data contain some 22,000 distinct CDR3 sequences, around 5% of them singletons. Sequenced sample: whole blood. Source of these receptors: an adult who was a healthcare worker with PCR-confirmed SARS-CoV-2 infection or an uninfected control (not recorded which).

This clonotype was observed a few times. The chain combines TRBV20-1 with TRBJ2-3; 7 bases are a match to TRBD2. The CDR3 consists of 17 residues. With V trimmed by 6 bases and J by 2 bases, 17 bases remained unmatched. Germline assignment: CDR1 DFQATT and CDR2 SNEGSKA (reference sequence). The CDR3 spells CSAEGGTSGGSTDTQYF. CDR3 bases: TGCAGTGCCGAGGGAGGGACGAGTGGCGGTTCCACAGATACGCAGTATTTT.

This clonotype occurred many times. CDR3 region: CASRSTGGISRRDYGYTF. The CDR3 DNA reads TGTGCCAGCAGATCGACAGGGGGCATATCTCGACGGGACTATGGCTACACCTTC. The chain joins TRBV7-9 to TRBJ1-2, with 10 bases identical to TRBD1. The trim removed 6 bases at V and 3 bases at J, leaving 16 bases unmatched. The CDR3 is 18 amino acids. Per the germline V gene, CDR1 is SEHNR and CDR2 is FQNEAQ (reference sequence).

In its sample, this clonotype was seen many times. The chain recombines TRBV5-1 with TRBJ2-3; D gene ambiguous. The CDR3 is 15 residues long. Deletions cut 0 bases from V and 0 bases from J, with 8 bases between. The germline V gene has CDR1 SGHRS and CDR2 YFSETQ. Here the CDR3 reads CASSLASPSTDTQYF. The CDR3 nucleotides are TGCGCCAGCAGCTTGGCCAGTCCTAGCACAGATACGCAGTATTTT.

This clonotype has a handful of counts. The genes are TRBV7-9 and TRBJ2-7, with 9 bases fitting TRBD1. CDR1 is SEHNR and CDR2 is FQNEAQ in the germline V gene (reference sequence). This CDR3 is built from 16 residues. Losses at the gene ends were 6 bases for V and 3 bases for J; bases not matched to a gene: 12. The CDR3 region is CASRTTTGTGYYEQYF. The CDR3 bases are TGTGCCAGCAGGACAACCACCGGGACAGGGTACTACGAGCAGTACTTC.

This clonotype was seen repeatedly, ten times or more. The chain joins TRBV28 to TRBJ1-5; no clear D gene. V lost 6 bases and J lost 0, with 12 bases in between. The V gene's germline CDR1 is MDHEN and CDR2 SYDVKM. The CDR3 runs 15 residues. CDR3 sequence: CASSRKGVSNQPQHF. In DNA form, the CDR3 reads TGTGCCAGCAGCCGGAAGGGAGTTAGCAATCAGCCCCAGCATTTT.

This clonotype was recorded at least ten times. The chain uses TRBV28 and TRBJ2-7, with D uncertain. Germline CDR1 is MDHEN and CDR2 is SYDVKM. CDR3 length: 14 amino acids. V was clipped by 4 bases and J by 0 bases, with 10 bases between them. The CDR3 DNA sequence: TGTGCCAGCAGTTCCTGGTCCCTCTCCTACGAGCAGTACTTC. Amino acid sequence: CASSSWSLSYEQYF.

In its sample, this clonotype is medium-sized. The genes are TRBV4-2 and TRBJ2-1; tentative D call: TRBD1 (5 bases). Trimming shortened V by 0 bases and J by 4 bases, and 10 bases separated the two germline ends. The V gene's germline CDR1 is LGHNA and CDR2 YNFKEQ. This CDR3 spans 15 amino acids. DNA of the CDR3: TGTGCCAGCAGCCAAGATCGTGGGGCTTACAATGAGCAGTTCTTC. It encodes CASSQDRGAYNEQFF.

V usage is TRBV15 and J usage is TRBJ1-4; no reliable D call. Germline V gene lookup returns CDR1 LNHNV and CDR2 YYDKDF (reference sequence). CDR3 length: 16 amino acids. V lost 3 bases to trimming and J lost 1 base, with 12 bases between them. DNA for the CDR3: TGTGCCACCAGCAGGGTTCGGGTTGGAACTAATGAAAAACTGTTTTTT. This encodes CATSRVRVGTNEKLFF.

The genes are TRBV13 and TRBJ2-3; 8 bases align to TRBD2. This CDR3 is built from 16 residues. CDR1 is PRHDT, CDR2 FYEKMQ, per germline (reference sequence). J gave up 6 bases and V 6 bases, and 14 bases lay outside the gene matches. The CDR3 here is CASRGGSGGPRDTQYF. The CDR3 DNA follows: TGTGCCAGCAGAGGGGGGAGCGGGGGACCCAGGGATACGCAGTATTTT.

This clonotype has ten or more counts. The chain couples TRBV6-2 or TRBV6-3 to TRBJ1-5; possible D gene TRBD1, 5 bases. The CDR3 is 14 amino acids. V was cut by 4 bases and J by 6 bases, with 13 bases left in between. The germline gives CDR1 MNHEY, CDR2 SVGEGT. The CDR3 DNA sequence: TGTGCCAGCAGTTCGTTGGGGGAGGTTCAGCCCCAGCATTTT. This sequence encodes CASSSLGEVQPQHF.

This clonotype was detected ten times or more. V and J are TRBV7-9 and TRBJ1-1; D not certain. The CDR3 is made up of 15 amino acids. V dropped 3 bases and J dropped 3 bases, with 14 bases sitting between them. CDR1 is SEHNR and CDR2 is FQNEAQ in the germline V gene (reference sequence). DNA for the CDR3: TGTGCCAGCAGCTTTCAAACCCCATCTCACACTGAAGCTTTCTTT. It encodes CASSFQTPSHTEAFF.

This clonotype showed up many times. V and J are TRBV30 and TRBJ1-3; 8 bases fit TRBD1. This CDR3 region has 14 residues. Germline CDR1 GTSNPN, CDR2 SVGIG (reference sequence). J lost 3 bases, V lost 5 bases, and 6 bases had no gene match. The CDR3 sequence is CAWSDRAYGNTIYF. The CDR3 nucleotides read TGTGCCTGGTCGGACAGGGCATATGGAAACACCATATATTTT.

This clonotype was counted at least ten times. The chain carries TRBV11-2 and TRBJ2-3, with D unresolved. The germline V gene encodes CDR1 SGHAT and CDR2 FQNNGV. Between the trimmed V and J ends, which lost 5 bases and 1 base, there was a span of 7 bases. The length of the CDR3 is 13 residues. Written as DNA, the CDR3 is TGTGCCAGCAGCGCCGAGCGCACAGATACGCAGTATTTT. Its protein is CASSAERTDTQYF.

This clonotype has at least ten counts. This sequence joins TRBV28 and TRBJ2-5, with D tentatively TRBD1 (6 bases). The CDR3 totals 13 residues. V lost 5 bases and J lost 5, with 12 bases in between. Germline V lookup: CDR1 MDHEN, CDR2 SYDVKM. CDR3 sequence reads: CASSPGTTETQYF. DNA of the CDR3: TGTGCCAGCAGTCCCGGGACAACGGAGACCCAGTACTTC.

The chain couples TRBV19 to TRBJ2-3, with D uncertain. Trimming took off 7 bases at V and 2 bases at J, with 19 bases between the two ends. The CDR3 runs to 16 residues. Germline loops: CDR1 LNHDA, CDR2 SQIVND (reference sequence). The CDR3 bases are TGTGCCAGTATAAAGGAACAGATTCTCGACACAGATACGCAGTATTTT. It yields the protein CASIKEQILDTDTQYF.

This clonotype has at least ten counts. The CDR3 DNA reads TGCAGCGTTCCGGGACAGGGGGACCATCAGCCCCAGCATTTT. As protein: CSVPGQGDHQPQHF. V and J are TRBV29-1 and TRBJ1-5; 11 bases line up with TRBD1. CDR3 size: 14 residues. The trim removed 5 bases at V and 5 bases at J, leaving 5 bases unmatched. The germline CDR1 and CDR2 sequences are SQVTM and ANQGSEA.

A few counts support this clonotype. J is TRBJ2-7 and V is TRBV18, with D perhaps TRBD1 (5 bases). The CDR3 extends over 14 amino acids. Trimming shortened V by 3 bases and J by 6 bases, and 15 bases separated the two germline ends. Germline assignment: CDR1 KGHSH and CDR2 LQKENI. This chain's CDR3 is CASSPPNGRVEQYF. As DNA, the CDR3 is TGTGCCAGCTCACCTCCTAACGGCAGGGTCGAGCAGTACTTC. Together with reference TRBV18 and TRBJ2-7, the CDR3 gives the full variable domain: NAGVMQNPRHLVRRRGQEARLRCSPMKGHSHVYWYRQLPEEGLKFMVYLQKENIIDESGMPKERFSAEFPKEGPSILRIQQVVRGDSAAYFCASSPPNGRVEQYFGPGTRLTVT.